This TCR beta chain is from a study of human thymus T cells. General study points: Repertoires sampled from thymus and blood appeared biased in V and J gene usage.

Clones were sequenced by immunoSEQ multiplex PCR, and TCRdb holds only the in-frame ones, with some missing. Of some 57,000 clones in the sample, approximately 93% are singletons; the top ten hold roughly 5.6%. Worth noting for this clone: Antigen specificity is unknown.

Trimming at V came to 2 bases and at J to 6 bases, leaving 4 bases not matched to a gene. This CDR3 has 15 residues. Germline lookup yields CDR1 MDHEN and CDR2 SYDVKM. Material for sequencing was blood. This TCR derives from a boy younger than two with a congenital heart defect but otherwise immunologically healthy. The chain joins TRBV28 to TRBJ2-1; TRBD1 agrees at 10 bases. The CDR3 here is CASSLIGQGVNEQFF. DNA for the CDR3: TGTGCCAGCAGTTTAATTGGACAGGGGGTCAATGAGCAGTTCTTC.